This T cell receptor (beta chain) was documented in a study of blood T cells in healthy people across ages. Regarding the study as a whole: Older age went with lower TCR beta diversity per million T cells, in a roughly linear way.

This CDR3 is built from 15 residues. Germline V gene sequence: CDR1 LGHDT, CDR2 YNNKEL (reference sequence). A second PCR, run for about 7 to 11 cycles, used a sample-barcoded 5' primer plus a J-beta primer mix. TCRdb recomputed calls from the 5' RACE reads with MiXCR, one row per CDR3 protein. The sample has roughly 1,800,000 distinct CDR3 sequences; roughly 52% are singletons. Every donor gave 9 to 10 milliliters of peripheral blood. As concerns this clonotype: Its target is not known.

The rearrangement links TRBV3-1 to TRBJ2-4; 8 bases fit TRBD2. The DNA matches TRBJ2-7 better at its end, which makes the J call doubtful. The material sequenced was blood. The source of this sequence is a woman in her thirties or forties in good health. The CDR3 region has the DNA TGTGCCAGCAGCCCTGCTGGCGGGGGGACCTACGAGCAGTACTTC. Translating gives CASSPAGGGTYEQYF.